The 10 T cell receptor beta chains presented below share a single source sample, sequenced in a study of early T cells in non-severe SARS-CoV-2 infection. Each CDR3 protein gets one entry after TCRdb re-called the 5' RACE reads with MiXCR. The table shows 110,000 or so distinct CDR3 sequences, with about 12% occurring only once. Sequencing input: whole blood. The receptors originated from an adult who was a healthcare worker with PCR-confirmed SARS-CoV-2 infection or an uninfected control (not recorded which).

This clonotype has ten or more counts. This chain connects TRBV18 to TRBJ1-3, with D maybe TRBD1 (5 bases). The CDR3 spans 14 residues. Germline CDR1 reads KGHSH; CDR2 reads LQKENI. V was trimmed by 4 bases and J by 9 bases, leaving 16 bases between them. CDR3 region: CASSREGPPGTIYF. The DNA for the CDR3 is TGTGCCAGCTCACGGGAGGGACCTCCAGGCACCATATATTTT. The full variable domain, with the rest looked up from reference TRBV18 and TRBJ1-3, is NAGVMQNPRHLVRRRGQEARLRCSPMKGHSHVYWYRQLPEEGLKFMVYLQKENIIDESGMPKERFSAEFPKEGPSILRIQQVVRGDSAAYFCASSREGPPGTIYFGEGSWLTVV.

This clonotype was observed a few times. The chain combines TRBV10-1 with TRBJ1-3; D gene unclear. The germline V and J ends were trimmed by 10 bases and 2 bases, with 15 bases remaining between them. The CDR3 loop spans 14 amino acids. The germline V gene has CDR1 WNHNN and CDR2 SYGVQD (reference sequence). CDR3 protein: CATSRDLAGNTIYF. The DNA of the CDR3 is TGCGCCACAAGTCGGGATTTAGCTGGAAACACCATATATTTT.

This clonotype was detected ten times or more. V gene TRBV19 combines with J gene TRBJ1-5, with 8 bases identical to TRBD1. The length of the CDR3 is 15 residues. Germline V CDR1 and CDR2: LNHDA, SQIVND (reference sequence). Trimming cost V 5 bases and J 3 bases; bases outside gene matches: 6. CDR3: CASSSGQGYNQPQHF. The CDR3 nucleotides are TGTGCCAGTAGTTCCGGACAGGGCTACAATCAGCCCCAGCATTTT.

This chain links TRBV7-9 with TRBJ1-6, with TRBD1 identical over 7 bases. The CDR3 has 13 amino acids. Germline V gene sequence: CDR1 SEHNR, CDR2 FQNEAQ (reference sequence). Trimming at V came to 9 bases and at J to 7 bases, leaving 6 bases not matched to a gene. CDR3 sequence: CASGQEGNSPLHF. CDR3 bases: TGTGCCAGTGGACAGGAGGGCAATTCACCCCTCCACTTT.

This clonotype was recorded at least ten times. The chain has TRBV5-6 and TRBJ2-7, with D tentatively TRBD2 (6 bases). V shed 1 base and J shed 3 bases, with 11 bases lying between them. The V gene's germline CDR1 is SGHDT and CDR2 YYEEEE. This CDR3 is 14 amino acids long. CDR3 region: CASSLTPGDYEQYF. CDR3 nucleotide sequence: TGTGCCAGCAGCTTGACTCCGGGGGACTACGAGCAGTACTTC.

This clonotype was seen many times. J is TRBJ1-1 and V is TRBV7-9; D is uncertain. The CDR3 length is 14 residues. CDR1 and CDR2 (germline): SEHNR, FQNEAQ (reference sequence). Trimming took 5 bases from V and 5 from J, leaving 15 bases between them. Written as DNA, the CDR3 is TGTGCCAGCAGCCTATCAGGAGTAGGAACTGAAGCTTTCTTT. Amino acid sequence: CASSLSGVGTEAFF.

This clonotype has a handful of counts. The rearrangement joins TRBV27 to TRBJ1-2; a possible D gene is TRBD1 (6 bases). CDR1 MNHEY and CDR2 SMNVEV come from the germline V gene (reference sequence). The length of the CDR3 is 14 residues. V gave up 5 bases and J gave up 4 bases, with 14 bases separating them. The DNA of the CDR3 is TGTGCCAGCAGTCGAGGAGGGACAACCTATGGCTACACCTTC. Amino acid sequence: CASSRGGTTYGYTF.

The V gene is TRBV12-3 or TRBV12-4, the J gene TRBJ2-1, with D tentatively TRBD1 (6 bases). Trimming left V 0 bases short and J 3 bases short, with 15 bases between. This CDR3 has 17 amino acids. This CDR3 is CASSLAIGWTDYNEQFF. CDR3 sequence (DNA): TGTGCCAGCAGTTTAGCAATAGGGTGGACAGACTACAATGAGCAGTTCTTC.

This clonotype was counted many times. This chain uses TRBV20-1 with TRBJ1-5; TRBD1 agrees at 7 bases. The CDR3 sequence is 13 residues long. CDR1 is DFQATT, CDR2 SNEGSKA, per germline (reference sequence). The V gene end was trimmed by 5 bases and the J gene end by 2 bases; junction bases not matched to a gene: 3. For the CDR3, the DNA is TGCAGTGCTTCCGGGACAGGCAATCAGCCCCAGCATTTT. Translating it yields CSASGTGNQPQHF.

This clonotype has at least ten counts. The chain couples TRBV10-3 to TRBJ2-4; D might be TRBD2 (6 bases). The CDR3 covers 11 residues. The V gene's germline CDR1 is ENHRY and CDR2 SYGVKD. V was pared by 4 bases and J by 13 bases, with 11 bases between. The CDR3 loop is CAISVGEEQYF. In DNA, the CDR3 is TGTGCCATCAGTGTGGGGGAGGAGCAGTACTTC.